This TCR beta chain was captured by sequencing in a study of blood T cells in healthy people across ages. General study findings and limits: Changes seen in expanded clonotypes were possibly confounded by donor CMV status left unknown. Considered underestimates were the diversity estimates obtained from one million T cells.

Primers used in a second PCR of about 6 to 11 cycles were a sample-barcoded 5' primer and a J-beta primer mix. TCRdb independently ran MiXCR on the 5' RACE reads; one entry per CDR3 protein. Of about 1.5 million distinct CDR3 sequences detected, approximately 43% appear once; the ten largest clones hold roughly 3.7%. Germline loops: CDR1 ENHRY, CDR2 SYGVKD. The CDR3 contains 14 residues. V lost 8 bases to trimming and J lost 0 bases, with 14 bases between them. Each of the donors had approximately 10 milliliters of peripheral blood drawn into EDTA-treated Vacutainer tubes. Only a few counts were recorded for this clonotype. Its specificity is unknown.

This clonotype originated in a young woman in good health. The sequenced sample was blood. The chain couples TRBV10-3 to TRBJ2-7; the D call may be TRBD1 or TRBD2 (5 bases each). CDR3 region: CAIARDASSYEQYF. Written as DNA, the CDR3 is TGTGCCATCGCCCGGGACGCTAGCTCCTACGAGCAGTACTTC.